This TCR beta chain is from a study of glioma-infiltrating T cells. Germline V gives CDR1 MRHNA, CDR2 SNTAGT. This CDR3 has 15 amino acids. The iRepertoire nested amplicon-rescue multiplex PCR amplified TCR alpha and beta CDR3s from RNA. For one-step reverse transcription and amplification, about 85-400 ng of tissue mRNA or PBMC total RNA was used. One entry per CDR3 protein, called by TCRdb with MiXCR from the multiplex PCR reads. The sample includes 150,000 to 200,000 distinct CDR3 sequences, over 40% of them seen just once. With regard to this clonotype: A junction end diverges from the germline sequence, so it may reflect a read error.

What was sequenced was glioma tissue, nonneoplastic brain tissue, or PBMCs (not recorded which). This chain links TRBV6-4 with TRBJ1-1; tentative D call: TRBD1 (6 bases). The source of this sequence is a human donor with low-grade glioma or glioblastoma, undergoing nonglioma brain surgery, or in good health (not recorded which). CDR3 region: CARRELPQGNTEALF. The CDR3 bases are TGTGCCAGAAGAGAACTTCCACAGGGAAACACTGAAGCTTTATTT.